This T cell receptor beta chain originates from a study of blood T cells in healthy people across ages. Next came a second PCR, run for about 7 to 12 cycles, which used a sample-barcoded 5' primer along with a J-beta primer mix. TCRdb used MiXCR to reprocess the 5' RACE reads, holding one entry per CDR3 protein. This table holds some 1.1 million distinct CDR3 sequences, around two fifths found once. The CDR3 extends over 19 amino acids. Germline lookup yields CDR1 SGHDN and CDR2 FVKESK. Trimming stripped 1 base from V and 4 bases from J, with 22 bases between. This rearrangement joins TRBV14 to TRBJ1-4; no reliable D call. The receptor comes from a man aged 18 to 29 in good health. Sequencing was done on a sample of blood. The CDR3 bases are TGTGCCAGCAGCCAAGGGAACAGTCTAACCCGACTCTTTAATGAAAAACTGTTTTTT. This gives the protein CASSQGNSLTRLFNEKLFF.